This TCR beta chain derives from a study of blood T cells in healthy people across ages. A word on this clonotype: Antigen specificity is unknown.

For the second PCR, which ran for roughly 6 to 12 cycles, a sample-barcoded 5' primer and a J-beta primer mix were used. TCRdb reprocessed the 5' RACE reads via MiXCR and lists one record per CDR3 protein. The table has roughly 500,000 distinct CDR3 sequences, 25% to 30% seen once. The CDR3 sequence is 15 residues long. Germline CDR1 SGHRS, CDR2 YFSETQ. The V end was cut by 6 bases, the J end by 3 bases, with 18 bases between. Whole-study results and caveats: While age rose, TCR beta diversity per million T cells dropped in a roughly linear way.

V gene TRBV5-1 combines with J gene TRBJ1-1, with a tentative D call TRBD1 (6 bases). Specimen: blood. The receptor was derived from a woman between 65 and 79 years old in good health. CDR3 in amino acids: CASTTGAHVDTEAFF. As DNA, the CDR3 is TGCGCCAGCACCACGGGGGCTCACGTGGACACTGAAGCTTTCTTT.